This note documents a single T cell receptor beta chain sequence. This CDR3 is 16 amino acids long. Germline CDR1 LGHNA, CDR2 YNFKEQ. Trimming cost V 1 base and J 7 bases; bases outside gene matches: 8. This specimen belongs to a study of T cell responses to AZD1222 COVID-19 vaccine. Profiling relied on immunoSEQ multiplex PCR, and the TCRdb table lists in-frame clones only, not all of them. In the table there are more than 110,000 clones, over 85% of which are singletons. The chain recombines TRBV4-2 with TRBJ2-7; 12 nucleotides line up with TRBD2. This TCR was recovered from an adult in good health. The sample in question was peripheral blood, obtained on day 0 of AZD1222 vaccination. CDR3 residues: CASSQVLLAGGREQYF. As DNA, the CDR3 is TGTGCCAGCAGCCAAGTCCTTCTAGCGGGAGGGAGAGAGCAGTACTTC.